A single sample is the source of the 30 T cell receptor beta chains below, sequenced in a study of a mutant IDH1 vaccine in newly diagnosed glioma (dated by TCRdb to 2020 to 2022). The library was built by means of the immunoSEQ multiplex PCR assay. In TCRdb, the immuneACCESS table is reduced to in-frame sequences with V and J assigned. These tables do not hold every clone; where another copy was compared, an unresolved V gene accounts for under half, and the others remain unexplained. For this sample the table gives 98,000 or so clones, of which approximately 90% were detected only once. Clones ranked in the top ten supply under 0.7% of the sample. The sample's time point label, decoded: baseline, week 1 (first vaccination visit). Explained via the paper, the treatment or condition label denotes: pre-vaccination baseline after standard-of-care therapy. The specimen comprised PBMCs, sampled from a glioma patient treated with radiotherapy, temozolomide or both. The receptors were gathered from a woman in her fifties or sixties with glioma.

In DNA form, the CDR3 reads TGTGCCAGCAGTTTGGGACTAGCGGCCCCATGGGGGACCCAGTACTTC. Its protein is CASSLGLAAPWGTQYF. This chain connects TRBV28 to TRBJ2-5; 11 nucleotides line up with TRBD2. Germline assignment: CDR1 MDHEN and CDR2 SYDVKM. Unmatched junction bases numbered 10, after V lost 3 bases and J lost 7 bases. This CDR3 has 16 residues.

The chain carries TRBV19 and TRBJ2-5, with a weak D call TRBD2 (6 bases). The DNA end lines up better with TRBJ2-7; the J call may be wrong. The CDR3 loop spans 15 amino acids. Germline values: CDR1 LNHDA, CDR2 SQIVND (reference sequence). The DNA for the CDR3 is TGTGCCAGTAGTATAGGGGCAGGAGGGGCCTACGAGCAGTACTTC. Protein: CASSIGAGGAYEQYF.

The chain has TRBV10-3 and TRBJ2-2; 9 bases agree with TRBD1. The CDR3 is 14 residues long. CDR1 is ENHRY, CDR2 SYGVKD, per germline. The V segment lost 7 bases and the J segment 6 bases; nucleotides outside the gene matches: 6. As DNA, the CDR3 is TGTGCCATCACCCGGGACAGGGACCCCGGGGAGCTGTTTTTT. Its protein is CAITRDRDPGELFF.

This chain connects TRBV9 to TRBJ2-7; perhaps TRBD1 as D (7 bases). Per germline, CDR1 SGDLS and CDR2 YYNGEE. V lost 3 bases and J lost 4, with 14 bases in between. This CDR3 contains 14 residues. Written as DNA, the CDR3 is TGTGCCAGCAGCGAAGGGGGCGCGGGGTACGAGCAGTACTTC. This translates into CASSEGGAGYEQYF.

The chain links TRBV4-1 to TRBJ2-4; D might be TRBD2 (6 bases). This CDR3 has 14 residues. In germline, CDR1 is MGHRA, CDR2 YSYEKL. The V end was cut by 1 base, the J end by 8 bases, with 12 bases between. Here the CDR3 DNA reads TGCGCCAGCAGCCAAGGGACCTTAGCGGACATTCAGTACTTC. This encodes CASSQGTLADIQYF.

For the CDR3, the DNA is TGTGCCAGCAGGGGGGAGTCGGGAAACACCATATATTTT. Translation: CASRGESGNTIYF. The V and J genes are TRBV2 and TRBJ1-3; a possible D gene is TRBD1 (5 bases). Trimming stripped 6 bases from V and 4 bases from J, with 10 bases between. There are 13 residues in the CDR3. From germline, CDR1 is SNHLY and CDR2 FYNNEI.

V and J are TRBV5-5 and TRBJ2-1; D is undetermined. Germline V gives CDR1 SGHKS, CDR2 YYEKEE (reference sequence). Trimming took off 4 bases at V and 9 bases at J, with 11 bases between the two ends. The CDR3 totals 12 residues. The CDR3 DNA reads TGTGCCAGCAGCCCGACCCCCCTTGAGCAGTTCTTC. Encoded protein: CASSPTPLEQFF.

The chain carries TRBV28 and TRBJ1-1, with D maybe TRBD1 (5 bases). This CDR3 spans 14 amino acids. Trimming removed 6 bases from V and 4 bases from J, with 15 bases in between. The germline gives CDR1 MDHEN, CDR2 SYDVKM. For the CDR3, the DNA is TGTGCCAGCAGCCCTCCGGACACCCCCACTGAAGCTTTCTTT. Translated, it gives CASSPPDTPTEAFF.

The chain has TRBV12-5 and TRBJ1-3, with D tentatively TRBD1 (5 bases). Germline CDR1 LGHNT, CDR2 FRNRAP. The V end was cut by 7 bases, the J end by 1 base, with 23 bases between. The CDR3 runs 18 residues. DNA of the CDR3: TGTGCTAGTGCCGATTTTCTTTTGGGGGGATTATCTGGAAACACCATATATTTT. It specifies CASADFLLGGLSGNTIYF.

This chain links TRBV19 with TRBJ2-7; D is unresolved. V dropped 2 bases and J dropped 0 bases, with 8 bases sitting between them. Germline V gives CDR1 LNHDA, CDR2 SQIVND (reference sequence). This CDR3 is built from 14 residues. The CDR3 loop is CASSISENSYEQYF. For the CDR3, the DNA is TGTGCCAGTAGTATATCTGAGAACTCCTACGAGCAGTACTTC.

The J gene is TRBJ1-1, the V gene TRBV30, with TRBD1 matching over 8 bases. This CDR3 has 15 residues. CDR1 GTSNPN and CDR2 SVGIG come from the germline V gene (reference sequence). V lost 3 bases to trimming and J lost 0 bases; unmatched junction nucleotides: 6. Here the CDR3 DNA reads TGTGCCTGGAGCGATCTGGACAGGGTGAACACTGAAGCTTTCTTT. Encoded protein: CAWSDLDRVNTEAFF.

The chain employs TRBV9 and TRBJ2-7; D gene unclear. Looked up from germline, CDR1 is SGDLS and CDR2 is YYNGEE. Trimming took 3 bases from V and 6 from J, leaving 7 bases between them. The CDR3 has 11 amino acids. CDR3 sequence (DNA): TGTGCCAGCAGCGGGAGTGGCGAGCAGTACTTC. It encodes CASSGSGEQYF.

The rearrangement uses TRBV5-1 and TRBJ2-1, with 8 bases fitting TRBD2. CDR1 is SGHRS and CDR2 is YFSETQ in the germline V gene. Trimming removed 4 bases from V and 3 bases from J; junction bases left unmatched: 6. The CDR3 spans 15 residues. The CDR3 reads CASSTGTSGYNEQFF. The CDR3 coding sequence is TGCGCCAGCAGCACCGGGACTAGTGGCTACAATGAGCAGTTCTTC. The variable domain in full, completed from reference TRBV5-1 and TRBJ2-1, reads KAGVTQTPRYLIKTRGQQVTLSCSPISGHRSVSWYQQTPGQGLQFLFEYFSETQRNKGNFPGRFSGRQFSNSRSEMNVSTLELGDSALYLCASSTGTSGYNEQFFGPGTRLTVL.

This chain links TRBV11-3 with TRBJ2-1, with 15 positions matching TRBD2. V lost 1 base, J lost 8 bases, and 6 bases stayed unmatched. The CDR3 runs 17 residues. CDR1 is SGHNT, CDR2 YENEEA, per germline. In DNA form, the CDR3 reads TGTGCCAGCAGCTTAGGGGGTGGACTAGCGGGAGGGGATGAGCAGTTCTTC. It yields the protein CASSLGGGLAGGDEQFF.

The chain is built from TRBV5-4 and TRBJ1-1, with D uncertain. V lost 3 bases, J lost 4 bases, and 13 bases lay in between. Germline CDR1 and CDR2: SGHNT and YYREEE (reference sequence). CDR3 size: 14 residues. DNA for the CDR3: TGTGCCAGCAGCTCCCAGAGGAAGGGCACTGAAGCTTTCTTT. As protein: CASSSQRKGTEAFF.

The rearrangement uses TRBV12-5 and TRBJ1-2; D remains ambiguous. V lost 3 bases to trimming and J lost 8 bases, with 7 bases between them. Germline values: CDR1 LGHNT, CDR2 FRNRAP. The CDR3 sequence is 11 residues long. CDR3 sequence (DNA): TGTGCTAGTGGTTTTTTTGGAGGCTACACCTTC. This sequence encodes CASGFFGGYTF. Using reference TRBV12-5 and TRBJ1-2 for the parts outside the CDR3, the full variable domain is DARVTQTPRHKVTEMGQEVTMRCQPILGHNTVFWYRQTMMQGLELLAYFRNRAPLDDSGMPKDRFSAEMPDATLATLKIQPSEPRDSAVYFCASGFFGGYTFGSGTRLTVV.

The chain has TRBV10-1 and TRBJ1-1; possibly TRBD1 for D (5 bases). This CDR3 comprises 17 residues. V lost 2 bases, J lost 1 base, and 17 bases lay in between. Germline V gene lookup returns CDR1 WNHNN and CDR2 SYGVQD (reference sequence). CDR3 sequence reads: CASSENPRTPRNTEAFF. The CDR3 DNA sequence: TGCGCCAGCAGTGAGAACCCTCGGACACCAAGGAACACTGAAGCTTTCTTT.

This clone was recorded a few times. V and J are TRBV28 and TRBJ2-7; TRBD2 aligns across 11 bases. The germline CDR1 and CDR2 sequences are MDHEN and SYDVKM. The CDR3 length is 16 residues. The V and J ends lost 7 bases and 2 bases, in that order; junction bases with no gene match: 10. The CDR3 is CASTFGGTSGTYEQYF. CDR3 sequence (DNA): TGTGCCAGCACTTTCGGAGGGACTAGCGGTACCTACGAGCAGTACTTC.

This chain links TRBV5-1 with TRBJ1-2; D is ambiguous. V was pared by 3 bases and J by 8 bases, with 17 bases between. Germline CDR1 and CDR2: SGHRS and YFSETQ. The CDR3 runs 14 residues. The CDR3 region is CASSSDLTPSGYTF. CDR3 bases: TGCGCCAGCAGCTCCGATCTGACGCCCTCCGGCTACACCTTC.

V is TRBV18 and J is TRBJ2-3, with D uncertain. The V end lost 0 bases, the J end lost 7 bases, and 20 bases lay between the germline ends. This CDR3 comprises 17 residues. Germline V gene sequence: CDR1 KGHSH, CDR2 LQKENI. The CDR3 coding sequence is TGTGCCAGCTCACCACCGATTGGAATAGCCGAGTTGAATACGCAGTATTTT. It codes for CASSPPIGIAELNTQYF.

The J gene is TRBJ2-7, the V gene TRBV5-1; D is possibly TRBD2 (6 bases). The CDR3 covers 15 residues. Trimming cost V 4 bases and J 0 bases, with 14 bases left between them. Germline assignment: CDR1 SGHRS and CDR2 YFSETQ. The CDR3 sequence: CASSPAGSSSYEQYF. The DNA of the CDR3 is TGCGCCAGCAGCCCGGCGGGGTCCAGCTCCTACGAGCAGTACTTC.

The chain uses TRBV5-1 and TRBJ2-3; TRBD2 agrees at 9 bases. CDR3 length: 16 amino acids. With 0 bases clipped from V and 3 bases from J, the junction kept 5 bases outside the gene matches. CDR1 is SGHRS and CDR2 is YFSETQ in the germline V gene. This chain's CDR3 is CASSLDAGGQTDTQYF. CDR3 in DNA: TGCGCCAGCAGCTTGGATGCGGGAGGGCAGACAGATACGCAGTATTTT.

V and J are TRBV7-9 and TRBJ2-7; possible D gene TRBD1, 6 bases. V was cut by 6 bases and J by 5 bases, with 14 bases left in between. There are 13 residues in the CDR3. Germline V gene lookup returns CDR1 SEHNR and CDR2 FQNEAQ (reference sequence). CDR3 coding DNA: TGTGCCAGCAGGAGACAGGACCCCGACGAGCAGTACTTC. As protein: CASRRQDPDEQYF.

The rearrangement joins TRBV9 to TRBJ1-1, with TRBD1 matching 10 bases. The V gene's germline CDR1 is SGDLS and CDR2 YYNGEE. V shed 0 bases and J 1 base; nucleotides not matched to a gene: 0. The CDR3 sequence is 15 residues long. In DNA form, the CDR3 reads TGTGCCAGCAGCGTAGGGACAGGGGGGAACACTGAAGCTTTCTTT. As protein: CASSVGTGGNTEAFF.

DNA of the CDR3: TGCGCCAGCAGCTTGCCGGGACTAGCGGGAAACACCGGGGAGCTGTTTTTT. Its translation is CASSLPGLAGNTGELFF. The chain has TRBV5-1 and TRBJ2-2, with 13 bases lining up with TRBD2. Germline V gene sequence: CDR1 SGHRS, CDR2 YFSETQ. J gave up 2 bases and V 1 base, and 2 bases lay outside the gene matches. The CDR3 sequence is 17 residues long.

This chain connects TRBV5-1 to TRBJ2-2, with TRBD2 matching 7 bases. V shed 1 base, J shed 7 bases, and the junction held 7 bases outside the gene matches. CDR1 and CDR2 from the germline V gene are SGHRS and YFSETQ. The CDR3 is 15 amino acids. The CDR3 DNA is TGCGCCAGCAGCTTGAGCGGGAATCGGGACGGGGAGCTGTTTTTT. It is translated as CASSLSGNRDGELFF.

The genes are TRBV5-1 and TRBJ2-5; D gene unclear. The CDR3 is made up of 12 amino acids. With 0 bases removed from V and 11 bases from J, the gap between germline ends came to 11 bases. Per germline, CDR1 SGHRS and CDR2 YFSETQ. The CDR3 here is CASSLGGLEQYF. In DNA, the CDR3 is TGCGCCAGCAGCTTGGGTGGGTTGGAGCAGTACTTC.

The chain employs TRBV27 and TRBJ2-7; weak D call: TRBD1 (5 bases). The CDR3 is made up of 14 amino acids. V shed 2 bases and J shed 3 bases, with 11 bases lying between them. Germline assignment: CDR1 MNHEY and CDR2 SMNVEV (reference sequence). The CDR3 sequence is CASSLGWGRYEQYF. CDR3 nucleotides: TGTGCCAGCAGTTTAGGTTGGGGCCGCTACGAGCAGTACTTC.

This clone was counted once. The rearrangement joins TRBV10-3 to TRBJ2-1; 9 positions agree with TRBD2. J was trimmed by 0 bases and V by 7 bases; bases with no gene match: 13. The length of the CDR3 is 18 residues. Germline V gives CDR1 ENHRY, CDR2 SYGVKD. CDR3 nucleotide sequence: TGTGCCATCAAGGCTAGCGGGACGCGGCGGGGCTCCTACAATGAGCAGTTCTTC. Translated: CAIKASGTRRGSYNEQFF.

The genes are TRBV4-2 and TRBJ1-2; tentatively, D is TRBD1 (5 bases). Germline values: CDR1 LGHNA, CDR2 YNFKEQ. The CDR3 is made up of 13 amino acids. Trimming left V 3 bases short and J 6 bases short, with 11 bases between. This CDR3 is CASSHPGGDGYTF. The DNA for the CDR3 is TGTGCCAGCAGCCACCCCGGGGGGGATGGCTACACCTTC.